Sequencing of this T cell receptor beta chain was carried out in a study of radiation and T cells in renal cell carcinoma. General study findings and limits: Pretreatment tumor biopsies were lacking, so baseline clonotypes are unknown.

Assay: immunoSEQ multiplex PCR; the TCRdb copy retains only in-frame clones and omits some. The table lists over 120,000 clones, roughly 90% of them singletons. As to time point: baseline pretreatment blood. Specified treatment: 15 Gy SBRT to primary tumor, nephrectomy 4 weeks later. Regarding this clone: Its antigen is unknown.

V was shortened by 0 bases and J by 4 bases, with 11 bases between the two germline ends. Germline V CDR1 and CDR2: SGHDT, YYEEEE. The length of the CDR3 is 15 residues. The clonotype originates from a woman in her forties or fifties with renal cell carcinoma. The rearrangement joins TRBV5-6 to TRBJ2-1; TRBD1 might be the D (5 bases). Sequenced here: blood, sampled from a patient whose treatment included radiotherapy and nephrectomy. This chain's CDR3 is CASSLGQRIYNEQFF. CDR3 coding DNA: TGTGCCAGCAGCTTGGGACAGCGCATATACAATGAGCAGTTCTTC. Full variable domain (rest looked up from reference TRBV5-6 and TRBJ2-1): DAGVTQSPTHLIKTRGQQVTLRCSPKSGHDTVSWYQQALGQGPQFIFQYYEEEERQRGNFPDRFSGHQFPNYSSELNVNALLLGDSALYLCASSLGQRIYNEQFFGPGTRLTVL.